These 21 T cell receptor beta chains came from one sample sequenced in a study of blood T cell repertoires in COVID-19. TCRdb keeps only in-frame clones here, not all; method: immunoSEQ multiplex PCR. The sample records about 210,000 clones, about nine tenths being singletons. Material: peripheral blood. These receptors originate from a man aged 35 to 55 with acute or convalescent COVID-19.

The chain uses TRBV7-9 and TRBJ2-7; D call uncertain. CDR3 length: 13 amino acids. Trimming cost V 2 bases and J 2 bases, with 7 bases left between them. Germline V gene data show CDR1 as SEHNR and CDR2 as FQNEAQ (reference sequence). CDR3 protein: CASSLLSPYEQYF. CDR3 nucleotides: TGTGCCAGCAGCTTACTTTCCCCCTACGAGCAGTACTTC.

The chain recombines TRBV5-1 with TRBJ1-6; D is undetermined. The ends were cut back, 0 bases at V and 0 bases at J, with 10 bases in the middle. This CDR3 is built from 17 residues. The V gene's germline CDR1 is SGHRS and CDR2 YFSETQ. CDR3 in amino acids: CASSLEGGSSYNSPLHF. CDR3 in DNA: TGCGCCAGCAGCTTGGAGGGCGGGAGCTCCTATAATTCACCCCTCCACTTT.

The chain employs TRBV10-3 and TRBJ2-3; no reliable D call. The CDR3 runs 17 residues. Trimming removed 2 bases at V and 2 bases at J, with 17 bases between. Germline V gives CDR1 ENHRY, CDR2 SYGVKD. In nucleotides, the CDR3 is TGTGCCATCAGTGAGGCCGGCCCAGGCCTCGTCACAGATACGCAGTATTTT. Translated, it gives CAISEAGPGLVTDTQYF.

This chain links TRBV5-1 with TRBJ1-2, with 8 nucleotides matching TRBD1. From germline, CDR1 is SGHRS and CDR2 YFSETQ. V shed 4 bases and J 8 bases; nucleotides not matched to a gene: 7. The CDR3 contains 13 residues. The CDR3 region has the DNA TGCGCCAGCAGCCCCTCACAGGGGGGAGGCTACACCTTC. This gives the protein CASSPSQGGGYTF.

This clone has only one observation. The chain employs TRBV11-3 and TRBJ2-5; 7 bases fit TRBD2. Per the germline V gene, CDR1 is SGHNT and CDR2 is YENEEA. The CDR3 runs to 15 residues. V lost 5 bases to trimming and J lost 5 bases; unmatched junction nucleotides: 11. In nucleotides, the CDR3 is TGTGCCAGCAGCAGGCGGGAGTCGGGTTTGGAGACCCAGTACTTC. Translated, it gives CASSRRESGLETQYF.

CDR3 loop: CASSPRLAGGRQFF. Here the CDR3 DNA reads TGTGCCAGCAGCCCCAGACTAGCGGGGGGGCGACAGTTCTTC. The chain links TRBV7-2 to TRBJ2-1, with 14 bases fitting TRBD2. J lost 13 bases, V lost 5 bases, and 7 bases had no gene match. The length of the CDR3 is 14 residues. The germline CDR1 and CDR2 sequences are SGHTA and FQGNSA.

The CDR3 DNA reads TGTGCCATCAGTGAACCTAACAGGGCTAGCAATCAGCCCCAGCATTTT. Protein sequence: CAISEPNRASNQPQHF. V usage is TRBV10-3 and J usage is TRBJ1-5; possibly TRBD1 for D (6 bases). This CDR3 region has 16 residues. V was shortened by 3 bases and J by 0 bases, with 12 bases between the two germline ends. CDR1 is ENHRY, CDR2 SYGVKD, per germline.

The rearrangement joins TRBV6-5 to TRBJ2-2, with TRBD1 matching 7 bases. Germline CDR1 MNHEY, CDR2 SVGAGI. CDR3 length equals 13 residues. The J segment lost 7 bases and the V segment lost 10 bases, leaving 9 bases of the junction unmatched. The CDR3 loop reads CATTFSGGGELFF. CDR3 sequence (DNA): TGTGCCACCACGTTCTCAGGGGGCGGGGAGCTGTTTTTT.

The chain carries TRBV5-6 and TRBJ2-7; 8 nucleotides align to TRBD2. The CDR3 totals 17 residues. In germline, CDR1 is SGHDT, CDR2 YYEEEE. Trimming removed 2 bases from V and 5 bases from J; junction bases left unmatched: 15. The CDR3 loop is CASSLRSWDLGRDEQYF. The CDR3 DNA is TGTGCCAGCAGCTTACGATCTTGGGACCTCGGGAGGGACGAGCAGTACTTC.

This rearrangement joins TRBV7-6 to TRBJ1-2, with TRBD1 as a possible D gene (5 bases). This CDR3 is built from 12 residues. V was cut by 4 bases and J by 14 bases, with 17 bases left in between. Germline-derived CDR1 and CDR2 are SGHVS and FNYEAQ. The CDR3 protein is CASSSIRDSPTF. The CDR3 DNA is TGTGCCAGCAGCTCGATACGGGACTCTCCTACCTTC.

The chain joins TRBV12-3 or TRBV12-4 to TRBJ2-2; 7 bases match TRBD2. V lost 3 bases to trimming and J lost 6 bases; unmatched junction nucleotides: 1. The CDR3 extends over 13 amino acids. This CDR3 is CASSFTSAGELFF. DNA for the CDR3: TGTGCCAGCAGTTTCACTAGCGCCGGGGAGCTGTTTTTT.

J is TRBJ1-1 and V is TRBV3-1 (or the pseudogene TRBV3-2); TRBD1 matches at 8 bases. V dropped 5 bases and J dropped 5; count of bases not matched to a gene: 7. From germline, CDR1 is LGHDT and CDR2 YNNKEL (reference sequence). This CDR3 comprises 14 residues. The CDR3 DNA reads as TGTGCCAGCAGCTCACAGGGGGGGTATACTGAAGCTTTCTTT. The encoded protein is CASSSQGGYTEAFF.

V usage is TRBV19 and J usage is TRBJ2-1; D gene ambiguous. V lost 7 bases and J 0 bases, leaving 25 bases between the germline ends. The CDR3 spans 19 residues. Germline assignment: CDR1 LNHDA and CDR2 SQIVND (reference sequence). CDR3 coding DNA: TGTGCCAGTAAATTCCGCCCGGAGAAGCTTTTCCTCTCCTACAATGAGCAGTTCTTC. This gives the protein CASKFRPEKLFLSYNEQFF. The full variable domain, rest sourced from reference TRBV19 and TRBJ2-1, is DGGITQSPKYLFRKEGQNVTLSCEQNLNHDAMYWYRQDPGQGLRLIYYSQIVNDFQKGDIAEGYSVSREKKESFPLTVTSAQKNPTAFYLCASKFRPEKLFLSYNEQFFGPGTRLTVL.

In nucleotides, the CDR3 is TGTGCCAGCAGCTTAGCCTCGACTAGCGGGGAGACCCAGTACTTC. The encoded protein is CASSLASTSGETQYF. The chain couples TRBV11-2 to TRBJ2-5, with 10 bases aligning to TRBD2. This CDR3 is built from 15 residues. Germline V lookup: CDR1 SGHAT, CDR2 FQNNGV. V lost 1 base, J lost 5 bases, and 4 bases stayed unmatched. Drawing the rest from reference TRBV11-2 and TRBJ2-5, the complete variable domain is EAGVAQSPRYKIIEKRQSVAFWCNPISGHATLYWYQQILGQGPKLLIQFQNNGVVDDSQLPKDRFSAERLKGVDSTLKIQPAKLEDSAVYLCASSLASTSGETQYFGPGTRLLVL.

The chain combines TRBV7-8 with TRBJ2-5; a weak D match, TRBD2 (6 bases). The CDR3 consists of 15 residues. V was cut by 5 bases and J by 1 base, with 14 bases left in between. Germline loops: CDR1 SGHVS, CDR2 FQNEAQ. CDR3 protein: CASSTAGTPQETQYF. The CDR3 bases are TGTGCCAGCAGCACGGCCGGGACTCCCCAAGAGACCCAGTACTTC.

The chain joins TRBV10-3 to TRBJ1-3; 8 bases fit TRBD1. The CDR3 runs to 14 residues. Germline assignment: CDR1 ENHRY and CDR2 SYGVKD. The J segment lost 8 bases and the V segment lost 0 bases, leaving 3 bases of the junction unmatched. CDR3 in amino acids: CAISESTGGDTIYF. The CDR3 region has the DNA TGTGCCATCAGTGAGTCAACAGGGGGAGACACCATATATTTT.

The CDR3 is CASSPGQGGYNEQFF. The CDR3 nucleotides read TGTGCCAGCTCACCAGGGCAGGGAGGTTACAATGAGCAGTTCTTC. This chain connects TRBV18 to TRBJ2-1, with D possibly TRBD2 on 6 matching bases. Per the germline V gene, CDR1 is KGHSH and CDR2 is LQKENI. This CDR3 has 15 amino acids. V lost 2 bases to trimming and J lost 4 bases, with 12 bases between them.

This clone was observed a single time. The chain couples TRBV6-5 to TRBJ1-5; D possibly corresponds to TRBD1 (6 bases). Germline V CDR1 and CDR2: MNHEY, SVGAGI. V was trimmed by 8 bases and J by 3 bases, leaving 17 bases between them. The CDR3 extends over 15 amino acids. The CDR3 nucleotides read TGTGCCAGCCGCAATTGGGGGCAGGACAATCAGCCCCAGCATTTT. This codes for CASRNWGQDNQPQHF.

The chain uses TRBV6-5 and TRBJ1-2; TRBD1 matches 9 bases. Trimming removed 10 bases from V and 2 bases from J; junction bases left unmatched: 2. The CDR3 totals 12 residues. The germline CDR1 and CDR2 sequences are MNHEY and SVGAGI. The chain's CDR3 is CATTGGNYGYTF. CDR3 bases: TGTGCCACTACAGGGGGCAACTATGGCTACACCTTC.

The gene calls are TRBV5-4 and TRBJ2-5; possible D gene TRBD2, 5 bases. CDR1 is SGHNT, CDR2 YYREEE, per germline (reference sequence). The V end lost 0 bases, the J end lost 1 base, and 7 bases lay between the germline ends. This CDR3 has 14 residues. As DNA, the CDR3 is TGTGCCAGCAGCTTGGCGGGAACCCAAGAGACCCAGTACTTC. Translated, it gives CASSLAGTQETQYF.

V is TRBV4-3 and J is TRBJ2-7; 9 nucleotides align to TRBD1. The ends lost 1 base at V and 3 bases at J; junction bases unmatched: 4. In germline, CDR1 is LGHNA, CDR2 YSLEER. This CDR3 comprises 15 residues. CDR3 coding DNA: TGCGCCAGCAGCCAAGCGAGACAGGGGGTCTACGAGCAGTACTTC. This codes for CASSQARQGVYEQYF.